This is a list of T cell receptor beta chains from one sample in a study of control samples from healthy donors and cancer patients. Assay used: immunoSEQ multiplex PCR; TCRdb lists only in-frame clones, some missing. This repertoire shows about 84,000 clones, 91% found once; its top ten account for approximately 16%. Material: blood. These receptor sequences come from a man aged 45-65 years in good health. The CDR3 runs from the conserved cysteine through the conserved F or W. Each record gives: J gene, V gene, CDR3 length, CDR3 protein.

TRBJ2-5 TRBV6-5 15 CASAQPGTGQETQYF
TRBJ1-1 TRBV9 15 CASSVAGGAGTEAFF
TRBJ1-1 TRBV7-2 14 CASSKGQENTEAFF
TRBJ1-2 TRBV5-4 12 CASSLDGYGYTF
TRBJ2-1 TRBV24-1 13 CATSDPPGQGTFF
TRBJ2-3 TRBV6-4 17 CASSHTAAGGITDTQYF
TRBJ1-2 TRBV6-6 16 CASSYPPTGTVTGYTF
TRBJ1-3 TRBV7-2 14 CASSFDISGNTIYF
TRBJ1-1 TRBV5-1 13 CASSLDGGTEAFF
TRBJ2-2 TRBV2 13 CASSTLGGTELFF
TRBJ1-2 TRBV23-1 14 CAIPRTGGGYGYTF
TRBJ2-3 TRBV11-1 15 CASSPGFSSTDTQYF
TRBJ1-1 TRBV6-5 15 CASSYSGGVNTEAFF
TRBJ1-1 TRBV4-3 15 CASSDEVGRNTEAFF
TRBJ2-1 TRBV4-3 13 CASSQDLLVEQFF
TRBJ1-5 TRBV28 15 CASSAGTVSNQPQHF
TRBJ1-3 TRBV7-2 12 CAAGPAGNTIYF
TRBJ1-6 TRBV4-3 16 CASSQNLGDRDSPLHF
TRBJ1-2 TRBV7-2 13 CASSFNPGDGYTF
TRBJ2-5 TRBV7-9 12 CASSLLDETQYF
TRBJ2-7 TRBV6-5 13 CASNSDGWGVQYF
TRBJ1-5 TRBV7-2 15 CASSFDRGPGQPQHF
TRBJ1-4 TRBV2 12 CASSESFGKLFF
TRBJ2-5 TRBV29-1 16 CSVYAPGQGAGETQYF
TRBJ2-3 TRBV11-3 16 CASSFSTSGGENTQYF
TRBJ1-1 TRBV7-2 14 CASRFQGSGTEAFF
TRBJ1-1 TRBV29-1 14 CSVDGTGVSTEAFF